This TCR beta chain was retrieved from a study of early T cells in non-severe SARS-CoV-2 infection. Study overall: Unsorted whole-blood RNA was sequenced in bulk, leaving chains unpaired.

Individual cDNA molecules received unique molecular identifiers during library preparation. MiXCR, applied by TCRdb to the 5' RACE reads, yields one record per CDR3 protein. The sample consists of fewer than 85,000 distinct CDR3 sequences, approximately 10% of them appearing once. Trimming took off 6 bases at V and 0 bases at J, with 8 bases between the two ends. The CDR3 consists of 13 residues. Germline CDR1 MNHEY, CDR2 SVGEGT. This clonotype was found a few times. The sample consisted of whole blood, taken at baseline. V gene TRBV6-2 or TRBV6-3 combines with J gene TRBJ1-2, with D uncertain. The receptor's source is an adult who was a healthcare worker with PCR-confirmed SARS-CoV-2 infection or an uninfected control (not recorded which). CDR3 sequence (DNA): TGTGCCAGCAGAGACGGGTCTAACTATGGCTACACCTTC. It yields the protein CASRDGSNYGYTF.